This entry lists 22 T cell receptor beta chains sequenced from one sample in a study of response to subunit inactivated influenza vaccine. In TCRdb, the RT-PCR reads were re-called with MiXCR into one record per CDR3 protein. Here the sample spans around 200,000 distinct CDR3 sequences, less than 15% being singletons. The same sample was also studied in work on T cells expressing NK-cell markers. That study reports: Scientists made TCR beta cDNA using 5'RACE template switching with UMIs.

The source was CD8+ T cells sorted from PBMCs, collected about 11 days after vaccination. The source of these receptors is a man in his fifties who received an inactivated influenza vaccine.

This clonotype has ten or more counts. This rearrangement joins TRBV4-1 to TRBJ2-5; D may be TRBD2 (5 bases). V lost 4 bases and J 5 bases, leaving 17 bases between the germline ends. This CDR3 is 15 amino acids long. Germline CDR1 and CDR2: MGHRA and YSYEKL. For the CDR3, the DNA is TGCGCCAGCAGCCCCGGGAACCTGGGCGGGGAGACCCAGTACTTC. Encoded protein: CASSPGNLGGETQYF.

This clonotype was observed a handful of times. The rearrangement uses TRBV13 and TRBJ2-5; the D gene is possibly TRBD2 (6 bases). Trimming shortened V by 5 bases and J by 5 bases, and 15 bases separated the two germline ends. CDR3 size: 14 residues. Germline V gene lookup returns CDR1 PRHDT and CDR2 FYEKMQ (reference sequence). DNA for the CDR3: TGTGCCAGCAGCCTCCGGGACTTTCAGGAGACCCAGTACTTC. Translated: CASSLRDFQETQYF.

This clonotype was seen ten or more times. The rearrangement uses TRBV7-9 and TRBJ1-6; D is ambiguous. The CDR3 covers 12 residues. The V and J ends lost 2 bases and 10 bases respectively, with 6 bases between them. Per germline, CDR1 SEHNR and CDR2 FQNEAQ (reference sequence). CDR3 nucleotide sequence: TGTGCCAGCAGCTTATCCAGCTCACCCCTCCACTTT. It translates to CASSLSSSPLHF.

This clonotype came up a few times. The chain couples TRBV10-3 to TRBJ2-7; D perhaps matches TRBD1 (6 bases). This CDR3 spans 16 amino acids. Between the trimmed V and J ends, which lost 0 bases and 0 bases, there was a span of 12 bases. Germline-derived CDR1 and CDR2 are ENHRY and SYGVKD. DNA of the CDR3: TGTGCCATCAGTGAGTCGGGGGACAAGCCCTCCTACGAGCAGTACTTC. Translating it yields CAISESGDKPSYEQYF.

The rearrangement uses TRBV7-6 and TRBJ2-2; tentatively, D is TRBD2 (5 bases). The CDR3 is 14 residues long. Germline CDR1 and CDR2: SGHVS and FNYEAQ. The V end was cut by 2 bases, the J end by 16 bases, with 20 bases between. The CDR3 DNA is TGTGCCAGCAGCTTAAACGTACTAGATGTGGATCCGTTTTTT. The encoded protein is CASSLNVLDVDPFF.

This clonotype showed up many times. This chain connects TRBV5-1 to TRBJ2-1; no reliable D call. Trimming stripped 7 bases from V and 0 bases from J, with 11 bases between. The CDR3 runs 14 residues. Germline CDR1 and CDR2: SGHRS and YFSETQ. As DNA, the CDR3 is TGCGCCAGCTCGAACTACCCCTCCTACAATGAGCAGTTCTTC. Protein product: CASSNYPSYNEQFF.

This clonotype has just a few counts. The chain links TRBV3-1 to TRBJ2-7; 8 bases align to TRBD1. This CDR3 has 14 residues. The germline V gene has CDR1 LGHDT and CDR2 YNNKEL (reference sequence). Trimming cost V 3 bases and J 4 bases; bases outside gene matches: 5. The CDR3 DNA is TGTGCCAGCAGCCACGGGACAGGTCCTTACGAGCAGTACTTC. This sequence encodes CASSHGTGPYEQYF.

The V and J genes are TRBV13 and TRBJ1-4; D is ambiguous. Germline V gene data show CDR1 as PRHDT and CDR2 as FYEKMQ (reference sequence). The CDR3 has 15 amino acids. V was shortened by 2 bases and J by 8 bases, with 15 bases between the two germline ends. CDR3 residues: CASSLRVGKEEKLFF. The CDR3 nucleotides are TGTGCCAGCAGCTTACGGGTCGGTAAAGAAGAAAAACTGTTTTTT.

This clonotype was counted a few times. The V call is TRBV28, the J call TRBJ2-1, with D unclear. With 9 bases removed from V and 6 bases from J, the gap between germline ends came to 21 bases. Germline V lookup: CDR1 MDHEN, CDR2 SYDVKM. The CDR3 is 15 residues long. The CDR3 loop reads CASSLLSLAGNEQFF. In DNA form, the CDR3 reads TGTGCCAGTAGCCTTCTGAGCCTCGCTGGCAATGAGCAGTTCTTC.

This clonotype came up a few times. The rearrangement joins TRBV21-1 to TRBJ1-1; the table assigns TRBD1, which was not confirmed against the DNA. TRBV21-1 is recorded as a pseudogene. The CDR3 is 13 amino acids. The chain's CDR3 is CASILQGSTEAFF. The DNA for the CDR3 is TGTGCCAGCATCCTACAGGGTTCGACTGAAGCTTTCTTT.

V usage is TRBV19 and J usage is TRBJ2-2, with TRBD1 matching 9 bases. The V gene end was trimmed by 5 bases and the J gene end by 4 bases; junction bases not matched to a gene: 5. This CDR3 has 15 residues. The V gene's germline CDR1 is LNHDA and CDR2 SQIVND (reference sequence). The CDR3, as DNA: TGTGCCAGTAGTCAGATACAGGGGGCCACCGGGGAGCTGTTTTTT. As protein: CASSQIQGATGELFF.

In its sample, this clonotype was seen a few times. This chain links TRBV6-2 or TRBV6-3 with TRBJ2-1; 11 bases agree with TRBD2. Germline loops: CDR1 MNHEY, CDR2 SVGEGT. This CDR3 spans 14 amino acids. Trimming removed 7 bases from V and 9 bases from J; junction bases left unmatched: 8. CDR3 loop: CASTLAGGGGEQFF. CDR3 bases: TGTGCCAGCACCCTAGCGGGAGGCGGGGGTGAGCAGTTCTTC.

The chain uses TRBV20-1 and TRBJ1-5; D remains ambiguous. The CDR3 length is 11 residues. From germline, CDR1 is DFQATT and CDR2 SNEGSKA (reference sequence). The CDR3 nucleotides are TGCAGCGCAAGTAGCAATCAGCCCCAGCATTTT. Its translation is CSASSNQPQHF.

This clonotype was picked up a small number of times. The chain is built from TRBV9 and TRBJ2-2; tentatively, D is TRBD1 or TRBD2 (5 bases each). The V gene's germline CDR1 is SGDLS and CDR2 YYNGEE. The V gene lost 5 bases and the J gene lost 3 bases, with 14 bases spanning the gap. This CDR3 is built from 15 residues. The CDR3 here is CASSLRDAYTGELFF. CDR3 bases: TGTGCCAGCAGTCTCCGGGACGCATACACCGGGGAGCTGTTTTTT.

This clonotype was picked up a small number of times. The V and J genes are TRBV2 and TRBJ2-1; TRBD1 matches 10 bases. The germline V gene has CDR1 SNHLY and CDR2 FYNNEI. The CDR3 is 15 amino acids. V trimming: 6 bases; J trimming: 15 bases; junction bases outside the gene matches: 17. The CDR3 reads CASSVHPGTGDGGFF. The CDR3 DNA reads as TGTGCCAGCAGCGTCCACCCCGGGACAGGGGACGGTGGGTTCTTC.

The rearrangement links TRBV7-9 to TRBJ2-5, with 8 bases fitting TRBD1. The J segment lost 1 base and the V segment lost 8 bases, leaving 6 bases of the junction unmatched. The CDR3 sequence is 14 residues long. Germline loops: CDR1 SEHNR, CDR2 FQNEAQ (reference sequence). Written as DNA, the CDR3 is TGTGCCAGCGGACAGGGTTTGGGCCAAGAGACCCAGTACTTC. Its translation is CASGQGLGQETQYF.

This rearrangement joins TRBV11-2 to TRBJ2-1, with D possibly TRBD2 on 6 matching bases. This CDR3 has 17 amino acids. The germline CDR1 and CDR2 sequences are SGHAT and FQNNGV. V was trimmed by 5 bases and J by 0 bases, leaving 17 bases between them. This CDR3 reads CASSPYAGTASYNEQFF. The CDR3 coding sequence is TGTGCCAGCAGCCCTTATGCCGGGACTGCCTCCTACAATGAGCAGTTCTTC.

This clonotype came up many times. Here the CDR3 DNA reads TGTGCCAGCAGTTTGCAGGGGGATGAGACCCAGTACTTC. It yields the protein CASSLQGDETQYF. The chain has TRBV28 and TRBJ2-5; 7 bases line up with TRBD1. CDR1 is MDHEN, CDR2 SYDVKM, per germline. The CDR3 length is 13 residues. Trimming at V came to 3 bases and at J to 5 bases, leaving 3 bases not matched to a gene.

This sequence joins TRBV4-3 and TRBJ1-1; D is ambiguous. V lost 0 bases, J lost 1 base, and 12 bases lay in between. CDR3 length: 16 amino acids. CDR1 is LGHNA, CDR2 YSLEER, per germline. As DNA, the CDR3 is TGCGCCAGCAGCCAAGACGGTCCACCCGCGAACACTGAAGCTTTCTTT. It codes for CASSQDGPPANTEAFF.

This clonotype was counted ten times or more. The chain is built from TRBV6-2 or TRBV6-3 and TRBJ2-3, with D possibly matching TRBD1 (6 bases). CDR1 is MNHEY and CDR2 is SVGEGT in the germline V gene. This CDR3 region has 15 residues. The V end lost 4 bases, the J end lost 2 bases, and 13 bases lay between the germline ends. The CDR3: CASSSHRESTDTQYF. CDR3 DNA: TGTGCCAGCAGTTCACACAGGGAGTCCACAGATACGCAGTATTTT.

CDR3 nucleotide sequence: TGCGCCAGCAGGGGGACAGGGCCTGACATTGAGCAGTTCTTC. Its protein is CASRGTGPDIEQFF. The chain uses TRBV5-1 and TRBJ2-1, with 9 bases identical to TRBD1. The CDR3 runs to 14 residues. Germline CDR1 and CDR2: SGHRS and YFSETQ. Trimming at V came to 5 bases and at J to 9 bases, leaving 9 bases not matched to a gene.

The rearrangement joins TRBV19 to TRBJ1-1, with a possible D match to TRBD1 (5 bases). Germline CDR1 LNHDA, CDR2 SQIVND (reference sequence). CDR3 length equals 12 residues. Trimming removed 4 bases from V and 5 bases from J, with 8 bases in between. The CDR3 DNA is TGTGCCAGTAGTAGAGGGGTTACTGAAGCTTTCTTT. It codes for CASSRGVTEAFF.